Listed below are T cell receptor beta chains from one sample, sequenced in a study of blood T cells in healthy people across ages. Via MiXCR, TCRdb re-called the 5' RACE reads, giving one row per CDR3 protein. The sample holds around 900,000 distinct CDR3 sequences, about 53% seen once. The sequencing input was blood. The source of these receptors is a woman between 55 and 75 years old in good health. The CDR3 runs from the conserved cysteine through the conserved F or W. D genes are given only for firm matches. Only part of the rows carry a size: once, few, many, or a class if the clone is expanded.

J gene | clone size | V gene | D gene | CDR3 protein | CDR3 DNA
TRBJ2-7 | - | TRBV27 | - | CASSRRDGEQYF | TGTGCCAGCAGCCGACGGGACGGCGAGCAGTACTTC
TRBJ2-7 | - | TRBV5-6 | - | CASSSDPYEQYF | TGTGCCAGCAGCTCGGACCCCTACGAGCAGTACTTC
TRBJ2-3 | - | TRBV10-3 | - | CAISWANTDTQYF | TGTGCCATCAGTTGGGCCAACACAGATACGCAGTATTTT
TRBJ2-3 | - | TRBV12-3/TRBV12-4 | - | CASSFYTGSTDTPYF | TGTGCCAGCAGTTTTTACACAGGGAGCACAGATACGCCGTATTTT
TRBJ2-1 | - | TRBV10-3 | TRBD2 | CAISEYREGTGEQFF | TGTGCCATCAGTGAATATCGGGAGGGCACAGGTGAGCAGTTCTTC
TRBJ2-7 | - | TRBV27 | - | CASSRDDRLYEQYF | TGTGCCAGCAGCCGGGACGACCGTCTCTACGAGCAGTACTTC
TRBJ1-5 | few | TRBV12-3/TRBV12-4 | - | CASSLGRDQPQHF | TGTGCCAGCAGTTTGGGCAGGGATCAGCCCCAGCATTTT
TRBJ2-3 | - | TRBV18 | TRBD1 | CASSPPTGGFTDTQYF | TGTGCCAGCTCACCGCCGACAGGGGGCTTCACAGATACGCAGTATTTT
TRBJ1-2 | few | TRBV28 | TRBD1 | CASSVTGGAVYGYTF | TGTGCCAGCAGTGTGACAGGGGGCGCCGTCTATGGCTACACCTTC
TRBJ2-3 | - | TRBV5-1 | - | CASTRPYETSTDTQYF | TGCGCCAGCACCCGGCCGTACGAGACTAGCACAGATACGCAGTATTTT